These 27 T cell receptor beta chains originate from one sample sequenced in a study of blood T cell repertoires in COVID-19. Libraries were prepared by immunoSEQ multiplex PCR; TCRdb keeps only in-frame clonotypes and omits some of them. The sample lists about 320,000 clones, 89% occurring once. The sequencing input was peripheral blood. All receptors come from a man aged 18 to 35 who had recovered from COVID-19.

This chain connects TRBV18 to TRBJ2-7; weak D call: TRBD2 (5 bases). V was clipped by 3 bases and J by 3 bases, with 15 bases between them. The germline CDR1 and CDR2 sequences are KGHSH and LQKENI. This CDR3 has 15 residues. The CDR3 sequence: CASSPSVGELYEQYF. The DNA of the CDR3 is TGTGCCAGCTCACCCTCAGTGGGAGAGCTCTACGAGCAGTACTTC. Drawing the rest from reference TRBV18 and TRBJ2-7, the complete variable domain is NAGVMQNPRHLVRRRGQEARLRCSPMKGHSHVYWYRQLPEEGLKFMVYLQKENIIDESGMPKERFSAEFPKEGPSILRIQQVVRGDSAAYFCASSPSVGELYEQYFGPGTRLTVT.

The V gene is TRBV3-1 (or the pseudogene TRBV3-2), the J gene TRBJ2-1, with D perhaps TRBD2 (6 bases). Trimming left V 5 bases short and J 5 bases short, with 7 bases between. CDR1 is LGHDT and CDR2 is YNNKEL in the germline V gene (reference sequence). The CDR3 totals 12 residues. The CDR3 spells CASSSGDNEQFF. The CDR3 DNA sequence: TGTGCCAGCAGCTCGGGGGACAATGAGCAGTTCTTC.

The chain recombines TRBV27 with TRBJ2-7; D call uncertain. The length of the CDR3 is 14 residues. Trimming took off 3 bases at V and 2 bases at J, with 11 bases between the two ends. In germline, CDR1 is MNHEY, CDR2 SMNVEV (reference sequence). The CDR3 region has the DNA TGTGCCAGCAGTTTCGGTAGAGGTACCTACGAGCAGTACTTC. Its translation is CASSFGRGTYEQYF.

This rearrangement joins TRBV4-3 to TRBJ2-5; D perhaps matches TRBD2 (5 bases). The germline V gene has CDR1 LGHNA and CDR2 YSLEER. Trimming stripped 4 bases from V and 2 bases from J, with 14 bases between. This CDR3 contains 15 residues. The CDR3 nucleotides are TGCGCCAGCAGCCTCACTGCCACGGGGCAAGAGACCCAGTACTTC. Residues: CASSLTATGQETQYF.

J is TRBJ2-5 and V is TRBV28; D is uncertain. The V end lost 7 bases, the J end lost 3 bases, and 15 bases lay between the germline ends. CDR1 MDHEN and CDR2 SYDVKM come from the germline V gene. The CDR3 loop spans 14 amino acids. This chain's CDR3 is CASTAFSAKETQYF. DNA of the CDR3: TGTGCCAGCACTGCGTTTTCCGCCAAAGAGACCCAGTACTTC.

This clone was recorded only once. The chain couples TRBV3-1 (or the pseudogene TRBV3-2) to TRBJ2-5; 14 nucleotides agree with TRBD2. The CDR3 consists of 16 residues. Germline V gene sequence: CDR1 LGHDT, CDR2 YNNKEL (reference sequence). V lost 5 bases to trimming and J lost 5 bases; unmatched junction nucleotides: 7. The chain's CDR3 is CASSSRLAGGQETQYF. The CDR3 coding sequence is TGTGCCAGCAGCTCTAGACTAGCGGGGGGGCAGGAGACCCAGTACTTC.

V usage is TRBV6-5 and J usage is TRBJ1-2; no clear D. Germline CDR1 and CDR2: MNHEY and SVGAGI. The CDR3 runs 15 residues. Trimming removed 6 bases at V and 2 bases at J, with 16 bases between. CDR3 DNA sequence: TGTGCCAGCAGCCCCTACATAGCCGGGAACTATGGCTACACCTTC. Translating it yields CASSPYIAGNYGYTF.

J is TRBJ1-1 and V is TRBV12-3 or TRBV12-4; the match to TRBD1 covers 8 bases. The CDR3 has 12 amino acids. V shed 6 bases, J shed 8 bases, and the junction held 5 bases outside the gene matches. CDR3 DNA sequence: TGTGCCAGCAGGTTCCGGGACAGGGAAGCTTTCTTT. Its translation: CASRFRDREAFF.

The chain has TRBV6-2 or TRBV6-3 and TRBJ1-1; D gene ambiguous. The CDR3 is 17 residues long. V was cut by 0 bases and J by 1 base, with 15 bases left in between. Germline CDR1 MNHEY, CDR2 SVGEGT. In nucleotides, the CDR3 is TGTGCCAGCAGTTACTCGATGGTTTTGGGCGCGAACACTGAAGCTTTCTTT. Protein: CASSYSMVLGANTEAFF.

The rearrangement joins TRBV15 to TRBJ1-1; 9 nucleotides agree with TRBD1. V shed 4 bases and J 7 bases; nucleotides not matched to a gene: 10. Germline loops: CDR1 LNHNV, CDR2 YYDKDF (reference sequence). The CDR3 has 15 residues. Written as DNA, the CDR3 is TGTGCCACCAGCACAGATAACAGGGGGCATGGTGAAGCTTTCTTT. Translated, it gives CATSTDNRGHGEAFF.

The V call is TRBV7-6, the J call TRBJ2-1; 8 bases agree with TRBD2. The germline V gene has CDR1 SGHVS and CDR2 FNYEAQ. This CDR3 region has 16 residues. After removal of 5 bases from V and 0 bases from J, the junction contained 6 bases not matched to a gene. The CDR3 region has the DNA TGTGCCAGCAGCCGCACGAGCGGGAGCTCCTACAATGAGCAGTTCTTC. It translates to CASSRTSGSSYNEQFF.

The chain links TRBV19 to TRBJ2-7, with TRBD1 matching over 7 bases. The V gene's germline CDR1 is LNHDA and CDR2 SQIVND (reference sequence). V gave up 5 bases and J gave up 8 bases; unmatched junction bases: 6. The CDR3 contains 12 residues. The CDR3 region is CASSPRDSQQYF. CDR3 sequence (DNA): TGTGCCAGTAGTCCCCGGGACAGTCAGCAGTACTTC. Variable domain in full (rest from reference TRBV19 and TRBJ2-7): DGGITQSPKYLFRKEGQNVTLSCEQNLNHDAMYWYRQDPGQGLRLIYYSQIVNDFQKGDIAEGYSVSREKKESFPLTVTSAQKNPTAFYLCASSPRDSQQYFGPGTRLTVT.

This rearrangement joins TRBV6-5 to TRBJ1-2, with D tentatively TRBD1 (6 bases). V lost 6 bases, J lost 4 bases, and 18 bases lay in between. CDR1 and CDR2 from the germline V gene are MNHEY and SVGAGI. There are 15 residues in the CDR3. This CDR3 reads CASSQGTPSRYGYTF. DNA of the CDR3: TGTGCCAGCAGCCAGGGGACGCCCAGCCGCTATGGCTACACCTTC.

This clone was seen once. V and J are TRBV2 and TRBJ1-5; D gene ambiguous. Trimming shortened V by 7 bases and J by 5 bases, and 15 bases separated the two germline ends. The germline V gene has CDR1 SNHLY and CDR2 FYNNEI. The CDR3 runs to 14 residues. The CDR3 DNA is TGTGCCAGCAAGCCGACTCCGAGCTATCAGCCCCAGCATTTT. This encodes CASKPTPSYQPQHF.

The chain employs TRBV11-1 and TRBJ2-1; unclear D gene. Germline CDR1 SGHAT, CDR2 FQDESV (reference sequence). The CDR3 length is 14 residues. V dropped 6 bases and J dropped 5 bases, with 14 bases sitting between them. CDR3 in DNA: TGTGCCAGCAGTAGAGACGGAGTAAACAATGAGCAGTTCTTC. This sequence encodes CASSRDGVNNEQFF.

The chain is built from TRBV6-6 and TRBJ2-7; 7 bases agree with TRBD1. The CDR3 has 14 amino acids. Germline lookup yields CDR1 MNHNY and CDR2 SVGAGI (reference sequence). Trimming removed 6 bases from V and 2 bases from J; junction bases left unmatched: 7. The CDR3 sequence: CASRNRDSPYEQYF. The CDR3 coding sequence is TGTGCCAGCAGAAACCGGGACAGCCCCTACGAGCAGTACTTC.

This clone was counted a single time. The chain recombines TRBV13 with TRBJ1-6; 9 nucleotides match TRBD1. Trimming took 0 bases from V and 8 from J; bases not matched to a gene: 14. The CDR3 is 19 residues long. Looked up from germline, CDR1 is PRHDT and CDR2 is FYEKMQ (reference sequence). In nucleotides, the CDR3 is TGTGCCAGCAGCTTAGGCCCGGGACAGGGCCTCTTCCCCTATTCACCCCTCCACTTT. It codes for CASSLGPGQGLFPYSPLHF.

About this clone: A read error may account for a junction end that differs from germline. V gene TRBV27 combines with J gene TRBJ1-4, with 8 bases matching TRBD1. The germline CDR1 and CDR2 sequences are MNHEY and SMNVEV (reference sequence). The CDR3 spans 15 residues. The CDR3 is CASSLQGAANEKLFF. The CDR3, as DNA: TGTGCCAGCAGTTTACAGGGGGCGGCTAATGAGAAACTGTTTTTT.

The chain combines TRBV5-4 with TRBJ1-2; TRBD1 aligns across 9 bases. V was pared by 2 bases and J by 6 bases, with 11 bases of the junction left unmatched. Germline CDR1 is SGHNT and CDR2 is YYREEE (reference sequence). There are 16 residues in the CDR3. The CDR3 bases are TGTGCCAGCAGCTTAAACCGGGACAGGGTACGGGATGGCTACACCTTC. This encodes CASSLNRDRVRDGYTF.

The chain is built from TRBV7-9 and TRBJ2-3; D remains unclear. Germline V lookup: CDR1 SEHNR, CDR2 FQNEAQ (reference sequence). The germline V and J ends were trimmed by 3 bases and 0 bases, with 7 bases remaining between them. The CDR3 spans 14 residues. The CDR3 is CASSFTTSTDTQYF. CDR3 in DNA: TGTGCCAGCAGCTTTACCACTAGCACAGATACGCAGTATTTT. The full variable domain, completed using reference TRBV7-9 and TRBJ2-3, is DTGVSQNPRHKITKRGQNVTFRCDPISEHNRLYWYRQTLGQGPEFLTYFQNEAQLEKSRLLSDRFSAERPKGSFSTLEIQRTEQGDSAMYLCASSFTTSTDTQYFGPGTRLTVL.

The rearrangement joins TRBV15 to TRBJ1-1; D unresolved. V was pared by 5 bases and J by 7 bases, with 14 bases between. Per the germline V gene, CDR1 is LNHNV and CDR2 is YYDKDF (reference sequence). This CDR3 region has 13 residues. The CDR3 DNA is TGTGCCACCAGCCTAGTGAGTGGATATGAAGCTTTCTTT. The encoded protein is CATSLVSGYEAFF. Variable domain in full (rest from reference TRBV15 and TRBJ1-1): DAMVIQNPRYQVTQFGKPVTLSCSQTLNHNVMYWYQQKSSQAPKLLFHYYDKDFNNEADTPDNFQSRRPNTSFCFLDIRSPGLGDTAMYLCATSLVSGYEAFFGQGTRLTVV.

V usage is TRBV7-9 and J usage is TRBJ1-1; no clear D gene. Trimming removed 5 bases from V and 7 bases from J, with 8 bases in between. Per the germline V gene, CDR1 is SEHNR and CDR2 is FQNEAQ (reference sequence). This CDR3 is 11 amino acids long. This CDR3 reads CASSPEGEAFF. The CDR3 DNA follows: TGTGCCAGCAGCCCGGAGGGTGAAGCTTTCTTT.

J is TRBJ2-2 and V is TRBV7-3; D remains ambiguous. This CDR3 region has 14 residues. Germline lookup yields CDR1 SGHTA and CDR2 FQGTGA. V dropped 4 bases and J dropped 2 bases, with 8 bases sitting between them. The CDR3 bases are TGTGCCAGCAGCTCCGGGTCCAACACCGGGGAGCTGTTTTTT. Protein: CASSSGSNTGELFF.

The gene calls are TRBV19 and TRBJ1-2, with D possibly TRBD1 on 5 matching bases. This CDR3 region has 16 residues. The V gene's germline CDR1 is LNHDA and CDR2 SQIVND (reference sequence). V lost 4 bases and J lost 2, with 17 bases in between. Written as DNA, the CDR3 is TGTGCCAGTAGTAACCAAGACCACAGGAAAAACTATGGCTACACCTTC. Amino acids: CASSNQDHRKNYGYTF.

The chain is built from TRBV27 and TRBJ1-1, with TRBD1 matching over 7 bases. Germline V gene data show CDR1 as MNHEY and CDR2 as SMNVEV (reference sequence). Unmatched junction bases numbered 11, after V lost 5 bases and J lost 2 bases. This CDR3 has 16 amino acids. The CDR3 reads CASSPHTTGINTEAFF. CDR3 nucleotides: TGTGCCAGCAGTCCCCATACGACAGGGATTAACACTGAAGCTTTCTTT.

This rearrangement joins TRBV30 to TRBJ2-1, with D perhaps matching TRBD1 (5 bases). The CDR3 length is 15 residues. V was cut by 1 base and J by 0 bases, with 10 bases left in between. The germline gives CDR1 GTSNPN, CDR2 SVGIG (reference sequence). The DNA of the CDR3 is TGTGCCTGGAGTGGGACATCTTACTCCTACAATGAGCAGTTCTTC. As protein: CAWSGTSYSYNEQFF.

The V gene is TRBV19, the J gene TRBJ1-2; 10 bases are shared with TRBD1. The V gene end was trimmed by 5 bases and the J gene end by 2 bases; junction bases not matched to a gene: 2. CDR3 size: 14 residues. Germline V gene data show CDR1 as LNHDA and CDR2 as SQIVND (reference sequence). The CDR3 region has the DNA TGTGCCAGTAGTCCGGGACAGGGGAACTATGGCTACACCTTC. It translates to CASSPGQGNYGYTF.